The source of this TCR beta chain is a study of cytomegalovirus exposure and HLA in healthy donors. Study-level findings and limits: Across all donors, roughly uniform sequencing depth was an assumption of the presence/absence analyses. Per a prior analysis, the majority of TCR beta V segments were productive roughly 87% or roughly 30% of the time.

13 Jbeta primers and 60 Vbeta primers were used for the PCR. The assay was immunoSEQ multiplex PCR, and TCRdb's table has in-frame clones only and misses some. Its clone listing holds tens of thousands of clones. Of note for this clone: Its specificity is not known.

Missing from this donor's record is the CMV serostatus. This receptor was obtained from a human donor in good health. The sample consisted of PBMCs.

The CDR3 spells CASSSTGRNSPLHF. In DNA, the CDR3 is TGTGCCAGCAGCTCGACAGGGCGAAATTCACCCCTCCACTTT. V usage is TRBV7-3 and J usage is TRBJ1-6; TRBD1 agrees at 7 bases. Germline V CDR1 and CDR2: SGHTA, FQGTGA. The J segment lost 7 bases and the V segment lost 4 bases, leaving 4 bases of the junction unmatched. The CDR3 covers 14 residues.